The 8 T cell receptor beta chains presented below share a single source sample, sequenced in a study of T cell repertoires in cytomegalovirus infection. TCRdb re-called the reads with MiXCR, one entry per CDR3 protein. The sample records roughly 920,000 distinct CDR3 sequences, around 30% being singletons. No cognate antigen is known for these TCRs. The sequenced sample was cultured CD8+ T cells from PBMCs, obtained from culture after CMV antigen stimulation. The source is a human donor in good health (CMV status not recorded). Some clones in this sample may be carry-over from other donors' samples.

This clonotype appeared a few times. V and J are TRBV6-5 and TRBJ2-1, with 14 bases identical to TRBD2. This CDR3 is 18 amino acids long. V lost 4 bases, J lost 0 bases, and 5 bases stayed unmatched. The germline V gene has CDR1 MNHEY and CDR2 SVGAGI. Here the CDR3 DNA reads TGTGCCAGCAGTTCGGGACTAGCGGGGGTCGGCTCCTACAATGAGCAGTTCTTC. Translation gives CASSSGLAGVGSYNEQFF.

This clonotype was recorded a few times. The genes are TRBV24-1 and TRBJ1-2; D ambiguous. Per germline, CDR1 KGHDR and CDR2 SFDVKD. The V end lost 1 base, the J end lost 4 bases, and 9 bases lay between the germline ends. The CDR3 runs 14 residues. CDR3 in amino acids: CATSDLRVGYGYTF. DNA for the CDR3: TGTGCCACCAGTGATTTACGGGTTGGCTATGGCTACACCTTC.

The J gene is TRBJ2-1, the V gene TRBV6-1, with 7 bases identical to TRBD1. Germline V gene lookup returns CDR1 MNHNS and CDR2 SASEGT. The CDR3 loop spans 16 amino acids. V shed 6 bases, J shed 3 bases, and the junction held 11 bases outside the gene matches. For the CDR3, the DNA is TGTGCCAGCAGCCGCTCCCGACAGGGAGTCTACAATGAGCAGTTCTTC. Its translation: CASSRSRQGVYNEQFF.

This chain joins TRBV9 and TRBJ2-6; D is uncertain. V was cut by 7 bases and J by 0 bases, with 8 bases left in between. The CDR3 loop spans 14 amino acids. Germline V CDR1 and CDR2: SGDLS, YYNGEE. The CDR3: CASDRFSGANVLTF. CDR3 sequence (DNA): TGTGCCAGCGATCGCTTCTCTGGGGCCAACGTCCTGACTTTC.

The chain couples TRBV4-1 to TRBJ1-1; D not certain. Trimming shortened V by 1 base and J by 0 bases, and 6 bases separated the two germline ends. CDR3 length: 14 amino acids. Germline CDR1 MGHRA, CDR2 YSYEKL. CDR3 loop: CASSQASMNTEAFF. The CDR3 nucleotides read TGCGCCAGCAGCCAAGCTTCCATGAACACTGAAGCTTTCTTT.

This clonotype showed up just a few times. V gene TRBV4-1 combines with J gene TRBJ2-1; D remains unclear. The CDR3 covers 13 residues. Germline CDR1 is MGHRA and CDR2 is YSYEKL. V was trimmed by 0 bases and J by 8 bases, leaving 8 bases between them. The CDR3 loop is CASSQDWVDEQFF. CDR3 sequence (DNA): TGCGCCAGCAGCCAAGATTGGGTAGATGAGCAGTTCTTC.

The sample holds a few counts of this clonotype. CDR3 loop: CASSFGQDPFF. Here the CDR3 DNA reads TGTGCCAGCAGCTTCGGACAGGACCCGTTCTTC. The chain carries TRBV5-4 and TRBJ2-1; 7 bases map to TRBD1. Per germline, CDR1 SGHNT and CDR2 YYREEE (reference sequence). The CDR3 runs 11 residues. J was trimmed by 15 bases and V by 2 bases; bases with no gene match: 5.

In its sample, this clonotype was seen a few times. As DNA, the CDR3 is TGTGCCAGCGATATCGGACAGGGGGGAAGGAACACTGAAGCTTTCTTT. Translating it yields CASDIGQGGRNTEAFF. The V call is TRBV9, the J call TRBJ1-1; 10 bases are shared with TRBD1. The CDR3 extends over 16 amino acids. V lost 7 bases, J lost 1 base, and 10 bases stayed unmatched. Germline V gives CDR1 SGDLS, CDR2 YYNGEE.